A selection of T cell receptor beta chains follows, all from one sample in a study of T cell responses to AZD1222 COVID-19 vaccine. The data were produced by immunoSEQ multiplex PCR, yet TCRdb's version contains in-frame clones alone and is incomplete. This sample carries about 110,000 clones, around 90% of them seen once, and the ten largest clones take less than 4%. The material sequenced was peripheral blood, taken on day 0 of MenACWY control vaccination. The origin of the receptors is an adult in good health. Each CDR3 is given with its conserved first and last residue. For some rows the clone size is stated as once, few or many, or as a class when expanded; others skip it.

J gene | clone size | V gene | CDR3 protein
TRBJ1-5 | . | TRBV2 | CASLPTGFNQPQHF
TRBJ2-3 | . | TRBV24-1 | CATSAGVITDTQYF
TRBJ2-2 | . | TRBV10-3 | CAISVSGTSGGVNTGELFF
TRBJ1-1 | few | TRBV29-1 | CSVAGTSLPSFF
TRBJ2-7 | . | TRBV5-1 | CASRKFFDGETYEQYF
TRBJ1-1 | . | TRBV7-2 | CASRSPDSLTEAFF
TRBJ1-1 | . | TRBV2 | CASSETGAKNTEAFF
TRBJ2-3 | . | TRBV5-1 | CASSLLLAGGTDTQYF
TRBJ1-5 | . | TRBV4-1 | CASSQVRGAGQPQHF
TRBJ1-2 | . | TRBV6-1 | CASSDRWGYTF
TRBJ1-3 | . | TRBV27 | CASSRSGTGGSGNTIYF
TRBJ1-3 | . | TRBV7-2 | CASSLAPAPGNTIYF
TRBJ1-3 | . | TRBV12-3/TRBV12-4 | CASSYSGNTIYF
TRBJ2-3 | . | TRBV3-1/TRBV3-2 | CATLGQGADTQYF
TRBJ1-2 | . | TRBV29-1 | CSASPIPGATDYGYTF
TRBJ1-2 | once | TRBV19 | CASSIGAANYGYTF
TRBJ1-1 | . | TRBV7-2 | CASSPSGLNTEAFF
TRBJ1-6 | . | TRBV10-2 | CASSDVGGAHSPLHF
TRBJ1-5 | . | TRBV4-1 | CASSNIGQGIRQPQHF